This passage covers 31 T cell receptor beta chains from one sample sequenced in a study of low-dose radiotherapy and immunotherapy resistance in tumors. Both TCRalpha and TCRbeta chains were reverse transcribed with V-gene-specific primers. Using a constant-region primer together with a V-primer adapter, TCRs were subjected to 20 PCR cycles of amplification. MiXCR was run by TCRdb on the reads, yielding one entry per CDR3 protein. The data contain around 99,000 distinct CDR3 sequences, 9.4% of them singletons. The time point: before trial treatment. The material sequenced was PBMCs, taken before treatment. Every receptor here comes from a male donor with prostate cancer.

This clonotype was seen ten or more times. The gene calls are TRBV7-2 and TRBJ1-2, with 8 bases lining up with TRBD1. This CDR3 comprises 13 residues. With 2 bases clipped from V and 4 bases from J, the junction kept 0 bases outside the gene matches. Germline V gene data show CDR1 as SGHTA and CDR2 as FQGNSA. The CDR3 DNA is TGTGCCAGCAGCTTACAGGGGGCCTATGGCTACACCTTC. Amino acids: CASSLQGAYGYTF.

Comments on this clonotype: A single base is all that separates this from a far larger clone, so a read error is likely. The J gene is TRBJ2-1, the V gene TRBV11-1, with 9 nucleotides matching TRBD2. The CDR3 runs 14 residues. Germline CDR1 SGHAT, CDR2 FQDESV (reference sequence). The V gene end was trimmed by 9 bases and the J gene end by 8 bases; junction bases not matched to a gene: 11. The CDR3 reads CARSRGLAGDEQFF. CDR3 nucleotide sequence: TGTGCCAGAAGTCGGGGGTTAGCGGGAGATGAGCAGTTCTTC.

The table lists this clonotype with many counts. The chain is built from TRBV28 and TRBJ2-4; perhaps TRBD1 as D (5 bases). In germline, CDR1 is MDHEN, CDR2 SYDVKM. V lost 3 bases to trimming and J lost 0 bases, with 18 bases between them. The CDR3 has 18 amino acids. The CDR3 sequence is CASSLPGINSLAKNIQYF. The CDR3 nucleotides are TGTGCCAGCAGTTTGCCAGGGATAAACAGCTTAGCCAAAAACATTCAGTACTTC.

This clonotype was recorded many times. This chain uses TRBV4-1 with TRBJ2-1; 8 nucleotides match TRBD2. V dropped 6 bases and J dropped 9; count of bases not matched to a gene: 4. Germline V gene data show CDR1 as MGHRA and CDR2 as YSYEKL. The CDR3 loop spans 12 amino acids. CDR3 sequence reads: CASRSGGSEQFF. As DNA, the CDR3 is TGCGCCAGCAGGTCGGGGGGGAGTGAGCAGTTCTTC.

This clonotype was seen repeatedly, ten times or more. The CDR3 region is CASSPDRGDFYEQYF. As DNA, the CDR3 is TGTGCCAGCAGTCCCGACAGGGGTGATTTCTACGAGCAGTACTTC. The chain couples TRBV5-4 to TRBJ2-7; 8 positions agree with TRBD1. The germline CDR1 and CDR2 sequences are SGHNT and YYREEE (reference sequence). CDR3 length: 15 amino acids. J was trimmed by 3 bases and V by 5 bases; bases with no gene match: 10.

This clonotype was detected ten times or more. The chain links TRBV5-1 to TRBJ1-2, with 12 bases that match TRBD1. Germline V CDR1 and CDR2: SGHRS, YFSETQ. The CDR3 contains 15 residues. The V gene end was trimmed by 4 bases and the J gene end by 6 bases; junction bases not matched to a gene: 7. CDR3 region: CASSPGQGAMDGYTF. The CDR3 DNA reads TGCGCCAGCAGCCCGGGACAGGGGGCAATGGATGGCTACACCTTC.

This clonotype appeared many times. The rearrangement uses TRBV7-9 and TRBJ2-4; perhaps TRBD1 as D (5 bases). Germline values: CDR1 SEHNR, CDR2 FQNEAQ (reference sequence). The CDR3 covers 12 residues. The V and J ends lost 6 bases and 5 bases respectively, with 8 bases between them. CDR3 in amino acids: CASSPTENIQYF. CDR3 bases: TGTGCCAGCAGTCCGACAGAAAACATTCAGTACTTC.

This clonotype was observed many times. The genes are TRBV15 and TRBJ2-1, with D possibly called TRBD1 or TRBD2 (5 bases each). V lost 8 bases to trimming and J lost 0 bases, with 11 bases between them. The germline V gene encodes CDR1 LNHNV and CDR2 YYDKDF (reference sequence). This CDR3 comprises 14 residues. The CDR3 protein is CATQGPYSYNEQFF. The CDR3 nucleotides are TGTGCCACCCAGGGACCCTACTCCTACAATGAGCAGTTCTTC. Full variable domain (outside the CDR3, taken from reference TRBV15 and TRBJ2-1): DAMVIQNPRYQVTQFGKPVTLSCSQTLNHNVMYWYQQKSSQAPKLLFHYYDKDFNNEADTPDNFQSRRPNTSFCFLDIRSPGLGDTAMYLCATQGPYSYNEQFFGPGTRLTVL.

This clonotype was seen many times. The chain employs TRBV7-2 and TRBJ2-1; 7 nucleotides match TRBD1. V shed 5 bases, J shed 2 bases, and the junction held 6 bases outside the gene matches. Germline loops: CDR1 SGHTA, CDR2 FQGNSA. The CDR3 consists of 15 residues. CDR3 loop: CASSATGQTYNEQFF. CDR3 nucleotide sequence: TGTGCCAGCAGCGCTACGGGACAGACCTACAATGAGCAGTTCTTC.

This clonotype came up many times. V and J are TRBV4-2 and TRBJ2-1, with 10 nucleotides matching TRBD2. V trimming: 1 base; J trimming: 6 bases; junction bases outside the gene matches: 6. There are 16 residues in the CDR3. Germline V CDR1 and CDR2: LGHNA, YNFKEQ. CDR3 sequence reads: CASSQVSAGGLNEQFF. The CDR3 nucleotides are TGTGCCAGCAGCCAAGTCTCAGCGGGAGGGCTCAATGAGCAGTTCTTC.

This clonotype has just a few counts. The rearrangement uses TRBV20-1 and TRBJ1-1, with 10 bases lining up with TRBD1. Germline V gives CDR1 DFQATT, CDR2 SNEGSKA (reference sequence). The CDR3 has 15 amino acids. V shed 5 bases, J shed 1 base, and the junction held 7 bases outside the gene matches. Here the CDR3 reads CSAGTGASWNTEAFF. DNA of the CDR3: TGCAGTGCTGGGACAGGGGCTAGTTGGAACACTGAAGCTTTCTTT.

A note on this clonotype: A much more abundant neighbour one base away suggests this may be a read error. The chain links TRBV5-1 to TRBJ1-4; TRBD1 agrees at 8 bases. Unmatched junction bases numbered 7, after V lost 3 bases and J lost 6 bases. Germline V gives CDR1 SGHRS, CDR2 YFSETQ. The CDR3 covers 15 residues. This CDR3 reads CASSSGQATDEKLFF. The CDR3 region has the DNA TGCGCCAGCAGCTCGGGACAGGCGACTGATGAAAAACTGTTTTTT.

This clonotype was seen ten or more times. The chain employs TRBV28 and TRBJ2-7; 11 bases align to TRBD2. V was clipped by 6 bases and J by 3 bases; unmatched bases: 10. Germline values: CDR1 MDHEN, CDR2 SYDVKM. This CDR3 has 16 residues. CDR3 in amino acids: CASRVGTSGLIYEQYF. In DNA, the CDR3 is TGTGCCAGCAGGGTCGGGACTAGCGGCCTAATCTACGAGCAGTACTTC.

The sample holds many counts of this clonotype. J is TRBJ2-7 and V is TRBV10-3, with 9 bases lining up with TRBD1. The CDR3 sequence is 15 residues long. V shed 6 bases and J 6 bases; nucleotides not matched to a gene: 12. Germline V lookup: CDR1 ENHRY, CDR2 SYGVKD. CDR3 loop: CAISPSGTGSVEQYF. The CDR3 nucleotides are TGTGCCATCAGCCCGTCCGGGACAGGGTCGGTCGAGCAGTACTTC.

In this sample, this clonotype turned up a few times. The chain couples TRBV7-3 to TRBJ1-1; D is ambiguous. The CDR3 contains 15 residues. The V end lost 4 bases, the J end lost 1 base, and 13 bases lay between the germline ends. The germline V gene encodes CDR1 SGHTA and CDR2 FQGTGA. The chain's CDR3 is CASSSRGVANTEAFF. CDR3 sequence (DNA): TGTGCCAGCAGCTCCCGCGGGGTGGCGAACACTGAAGCTTTCTTT.

V and J are TRBV5-4 and TRBJ1-1; D gene uncertain. This CDR3 has 15 residues. V lost 5 bases to trimming and J lost 1 base, with 15 bases between them. The germline V gene encodes CDR1 SGHNT and CDR2 YYREEE (reference sequence). The CDR3 is CASRATRVPNTEAFF. CDR3 nucleotide sequence: TGTGCCAGCAGGGCCACGCGCGTACCGAACACTGAAGCTTTCTTT.

CDR3 residues: CATSTGGYTF. The CDR3 DNA reads TGTGCCACCAGTACCGGTGGCTACACCTTC. The rearrangement links TRBV15 to TRBJ1-2; unclear D gene. This CDR3 spans 10 amino acids. The ends were cut back, 6 bases at V and 7 bases at J, with 6 bases in the middle. Germline V gene sequence: CDR1 LNHNV, CDR2 YYDKDF (reference sequence). The complete variable domain, with remaining parts taken from reference TRBV15 and TRBJ1-2, reads DAMVIQNPRYQVTQFGKPVTLSCSQTLNHNVMYWYQQKSSQAPKLLFHYYDKDFNNEADTPDNFQSRRPNTSFCFLDIRSPGLGDTAMYLCATSTGGYTFGSGTRLTVV.

This clonotype was recorded at least ten times. The V gene is TRBV5-4, the J gene TRBJ2-3, with 16 bases aligning to TRBD2. Germline CDR1 is SGHNT and CDR2 is YYREEE (reference sequence). J was trimmed by 2 bases and V by 4 bases; bases with no gene match: 7. The CDR3 contains 18 residues. This CDR3 is CASSPPGLAGGTTDTQYF. The CDR3 nucleotides read TGTGCCAGCAGCCCCCCGGGACTAGCGGGAGGGACCACAGATACGCAGTATTTT.

At least ten counts were recorded for this clonotype. The chain carries TRBV7-2 and TRBJ1-5; TRBD1 might be the D (5 bases). Trimming left V 5 bases short and J 4 bases short, with 15 bases between. The CDR3 contains 15 residues. Germline V gene lookup returns CDR1 SGHTA and CDR2 FQGNSA. CDR3 in DNA: TGTGCCAGCAGCGGTCAGGGCTCCCTTAATCAGCCCCAGCATTTT. Its translation: CASSGQGSLNQPQHF.

Many counts were recorded for this clonotype. This chain links TRBV20-1 with TRBJ2-5; D is ambiguous. Germline CDR1 and CDR2: DFQATT and SNEGSKA (reference sequence). CDR3 size: 12 residues. Trimming stripped 5 bases from V and 2 bases from J, with 9 bases between. CDR3 DNA sequence: TGCAGTGCTCCCCCGATGCAAGAGACCCAGTACTTC. Translated: CSAPPMQETQYF.

The V and J genes are TRBV18 and TRBJ2-1; D gene ambiguous. The germline V gene has CDR1 KGHSH and CDR2 LQKENI. V lost 1 base, J lost 9 bases, and 7 bases lay in between. The length of the CDR3 is 12 residues. The CDR3 is CASSPLAAEQFF. CDR3 sequence (DNA): TGTGCCAGCTCACCACTGGCAGCTGAGCAGTTCTTC.

This clonotype was seen at least ten times. J is TRBJ1-4 and V is TRBV2; D call uncertain. The ends were cut back, 4 bases at V and 8 bases at J, with 11 bases in the middle. Germline assignment: CDR1 SNHLY and CDR2 FYNNEI. CDR3 length: 13 residues. CDR3 DNA sequence: TGTGCCAGCAGTGTACTCGGAGGGGAAAAACTGTTTTTT. This gives the protein CASSVLGGEKLFF.

This clonotype was found many times. The rearrangement joins TRBV28 to TRBJ2-5; D possibly corresponds to TRBD2 (5 bases). This CDR3 spans 14 amino acids. Germline-derived CDR1 and CDR2 are MDHEN and SYDVKM. V gave up 5 bases and J gave up 5 bases, with 15 bases separating them. CDR3 DNA sequence: TGTGCCAGCAGTCCCCGTCGGGGTGCGGAGACCCAGTACTTC. This codes for CASSPRRGAETQYF.

The table lists this clonotype with many counts. The rearrangement uses TRBV7-9 and TRBJ1-5, with 10 bases matching TRBD1. The CDR3 is 15 amino acids. Germline V CDR1 and CDR2: SEHNR, FQNEAQ (reference sequence). The V and J ends lost 5 bases and 5 bases, in that order; junction bases with no gene match: 6. Here the CDR3 reads CASSPRTGGDQPQHF. The CDR3 DNA sequence: TGTGCCAGCAGCCCCAGGACAGGGGGGGATCAGCCCCAGCATTTT.

This clonotype has only one observation. A far larger clone is just one base off, so this is likely a read error. This chain joins TRBV28 and TRBJ2-1, with 10 bases matching TRBD1. From germline, CDR1 is MDHEN and CDR2 SYDVKM. This CDR3 is built from 18 residues. The V gene end was trimmed by 6 bases and the J gene end by 10 bases; junction bases not matched to a gene: 21. The CDR3 spells CASSPSGQGRSSSYEQFF. In nucleotides, the CDR3 is TGTGCCAGCAGCCCCTCGGGACAGGGGAGATCCTCAAGCTACGAGCAGTTCTTC.

This clonotype was counted at least ten times. V gene TRBV27 combines with J gene TRBJ2-7; 9 positions agree with TRBD2. The CDR3 consists of 15 residues. Germline-derived CDR1 and CDR2 are MNHEY and SMNVEV (reference sequence). The V segment lost 2 bases and the J segment 2 bases; nucleotides outside the gene matches: 4. CDR3 loop: CASSLRREGTYEQYF. The CDR3, as DNA: TGTGCCAGCAGTTTACGGCGGGAGGGGACCTACGAGCAGTACTTC.

This clonotype was seen a handful of times. This sequence joins TRBV30 and TRBJ1-1; D possibly corresponds to TRBD1 (6 bases). V gave up 5 bases and J gave up 6 bases, with 16 bases separating them. There are 13 residues in the CDR3. Germline CDR1 and CDR2: GTSNPN and SVGIG (reference sequence). CDR3: CAWALGGAAEAFF. The CDR3 DNA reads TGTGCCTGGGCCCTCGGGGGGGCGGCTGAAGCTTTCTTT.

In its sample, this clonotype was seen many times. This chain connects TRBV3-1 to TRBJ2-5; perhaps TRBD2 as D (5 bases). The CDR3 is 13 residues long. Trimming pared 4 bases from V and 4 bases from J, leaving 10 bases between. Looked up from germline, CDR1 is LGHDT and CDR2 is YNNKEL (reference sequence). The DNA of the CDR3 is TGTGCCAGCAGCCCATTCGAGGGAGAGACCCAGTACTTC. Translating it yields CASSPFEGETQYF.

There are many counts of this clonotype. This rearrangement joins TRBV4-2 to TRBJ2-7; 8 bases map to TRBD2. This CDR3 region has 17 residues. Trimming cost V 4 bases and J 4 bases; bases outside gene matches: 15. Germline V gene lookup returns CDR1 LGHNA and CDR2 YNFKEQ. The CDR3 sequence is CASSPGGGRGAEYEQYF. CDR3 sequence (DNA): TGTGCCAGCAGCCCGGGGGGGGGGAGAGGTGCTGAGTACGAGCAGTACTTC.

This clonotype was counted between two and nine times. This sequence joins TRBV7-8 and TRBJ2-7; 9 bases match TRBD2. The CDR3 consists of 17 residues. With V trimmed by 2 bases and J by 3 bases, 11 bases remained unmatched. Per germline, CDR1 SGHVS and CDR2 FQNEAQ. As DNA, the CDR3 is TGTGCCAGCAGCTTATTGATGATAGCGGGAGAGGGCTACGAGCAGTACTTC. This codes for CASSLLMIAGEGYEQYF.

V gene TRBV3-1 combines with J gene TRBJ2-1; maybe TRBD1 (5 bases). In germline, CDR1 is LGHDT, CDR2 YNNKEL (reference sequence). V dropped 11 bases and J dropped 7 bases, with 21 bases sitting between them. The CDR3 is 14 residues long. This CDR3 reads CARLGATPRNEQFF. The CDR3 DNA sequence: TGTGCCCGTCTAGGGGCGACCCCACGAAATGAGCAGTTCTTC.